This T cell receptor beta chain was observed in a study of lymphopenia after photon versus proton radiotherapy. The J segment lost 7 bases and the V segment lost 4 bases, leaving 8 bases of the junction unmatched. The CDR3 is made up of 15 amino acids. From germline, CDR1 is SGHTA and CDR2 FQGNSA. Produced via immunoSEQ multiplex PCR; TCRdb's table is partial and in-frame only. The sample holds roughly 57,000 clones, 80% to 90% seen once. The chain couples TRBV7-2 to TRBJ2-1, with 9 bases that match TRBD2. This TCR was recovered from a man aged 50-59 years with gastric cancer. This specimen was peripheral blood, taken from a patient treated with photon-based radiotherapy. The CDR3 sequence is CASSSRSSGSNEQFF. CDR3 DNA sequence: TGTGCCAGCAGCTCCCGGAGTAGCGGGAGTAATGAGCAGTTCTTC.